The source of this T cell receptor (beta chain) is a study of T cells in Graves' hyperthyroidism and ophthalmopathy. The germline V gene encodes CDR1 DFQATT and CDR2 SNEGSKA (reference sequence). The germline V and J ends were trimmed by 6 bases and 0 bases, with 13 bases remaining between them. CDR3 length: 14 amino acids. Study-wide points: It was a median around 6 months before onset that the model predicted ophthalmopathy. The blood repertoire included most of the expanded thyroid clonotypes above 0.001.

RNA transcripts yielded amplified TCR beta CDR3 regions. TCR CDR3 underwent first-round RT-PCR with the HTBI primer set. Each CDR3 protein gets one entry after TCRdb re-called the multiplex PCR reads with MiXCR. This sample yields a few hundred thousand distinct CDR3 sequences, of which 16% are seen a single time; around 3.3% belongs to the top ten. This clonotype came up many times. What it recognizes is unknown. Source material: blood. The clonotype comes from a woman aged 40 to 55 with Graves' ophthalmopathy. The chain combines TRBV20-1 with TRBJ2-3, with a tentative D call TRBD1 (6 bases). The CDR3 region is CSARDTESTDTQYF. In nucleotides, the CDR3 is TGCAGTGCCCGGGACACCGAAAGCACAGATACGCAGTATTTT.